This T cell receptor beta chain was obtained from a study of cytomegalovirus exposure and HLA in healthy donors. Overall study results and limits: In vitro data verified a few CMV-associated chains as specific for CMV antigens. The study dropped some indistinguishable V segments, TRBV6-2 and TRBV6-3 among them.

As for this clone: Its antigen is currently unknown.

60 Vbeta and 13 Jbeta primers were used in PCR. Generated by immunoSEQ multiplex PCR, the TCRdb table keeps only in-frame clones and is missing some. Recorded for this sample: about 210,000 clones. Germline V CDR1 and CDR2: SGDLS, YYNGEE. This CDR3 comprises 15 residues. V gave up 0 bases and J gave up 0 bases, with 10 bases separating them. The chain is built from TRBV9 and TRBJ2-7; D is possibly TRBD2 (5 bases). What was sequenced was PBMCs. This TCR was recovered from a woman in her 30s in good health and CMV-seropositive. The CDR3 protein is CASSVAPTTSYEQYF. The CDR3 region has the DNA TGTGCCAGCAGCGTAGCTCCGACTACCTCCTACGAGCAGTACTTC. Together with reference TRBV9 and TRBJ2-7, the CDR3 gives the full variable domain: DSGVTQTPKHLITATGQRVTLRCSPRSGDLSVYWYQQSLDQGLQFLIQYYNGEERAKGNILERFSAQQFPDLHSELNLSSLELGDSALYFCASSVAPTTSYEQYFGPGTRLTVT.